This T cell receptor (beta chain) comes out of a study of cytomegalovirus exposure and HLA in healthy donors. Data came from immunoSEQ multiplex PCR; TCRdb stores just in-frame clones and leaves some out. The repertoire holds fewer than 85,000 clones, with around 90% as singletons. General study points: Cytomegalovirus association was assigned to 170 or so TCR beta chains.

About this clone itself: Its antigen is not known.

The CDR3 totals 15 residues. V was trimmed by 0 bases and J by 5 bases, leaving 14 bases between them. Germline CDR1 is SGHTS and CDR2 is YDEGEE. The chain has TRBV5-8 and TRBJ2-5; the D gene is possibly TRBD1 (6 bases). The TCR sequence derives from a woman between 18 and 29 years old in good health and CMV-seropositive. Material for sequencing was PBMCs. CDR3 loop: CASSLGTGLGETQYF. CDR3 nucleotides: TGTGCCAGCAGCTTGGGCACAGGGTTGGGGGAGACCCAGTACTTC. The full variable domain, its missing parts supplied by reference TRBV5-8 and TRBJ2-5, is EAGVTQSPTHLIKTRGQQATLRCSPISGHTSVYWYQQALGLGLQFLLWYDEGEERNRGNFPPRFSGRQFPNYSSELNVNALELEDSALYLCASSLGTGLGETQYFGPGTRLLVL.